A selection of T cell receptor beta chains follows, all from one sample in a study of T cell responses to AZD1222 COVID-19 vaccine. The table came from immunoSEQ multiplex PCR; TCRdb's copy has only in-frame clones and leaves some out. This table holds 250,000 to 300,000 clones, about 94% found once. The source material was peripheral blood, sampled 28 days after the second AZD1222 dose. The receptors here all came from an adult who received the AZD1222 COVID-19 vaccine. CDR3s leave out the opening cysteine and the closing phenylalanine or tryptophan. Where a row states a size, it is once, few, many or the class of an expanded clone; other rows omit it.

V: TRBV20-1
size: NA
J: TRBJ1-6
CDR3: SASRAELGPLH

V: TRBV9
size: NA
J: TRBJ2-2
CDR3: ASSLNTGELF

V: TRBV3-1/TRBV3-2
size: NA
J: TRBJ1-4
CDR3: ASSQRTQGEKLF

V: TRBV5-8
size: NA
J: TRBJ1-5
CDR3: ASSPLRPTSDQPQH

V: TRBV15
size: NA
J: TRBJ1-4
CDR3: AIPTATNEKLF

V: TRBV24-1
size: few
J: TRBJ2-5
CDR3: ATSDFVGVGETQY

V: TRBV11-2
size: NA
J: TRBJ2-2
CDR3: ASSLDSRGRYTGELF

V: TRBV24-1
size: NA
J: TRBJ2-5
CDR3: ATSDSQGGQETQY

V: TRBV6-6
size: NA
J: TRBJ1-1
CDR3: ASSLNRDNTEAF

V: TRBV6-5
size: NA
J: TRBJ1-5
CDR3: ASHMTREVGQPQH

V: TRBV28
size: NA
J: TRBJ1-1
CDR3: ASSSRTGLGSAEAF

V: TRBV4-1
size: NA
J: TRBJ1-6
CDR3: ASSQETGGPYNSPLH

V: TRBV5-5
size: NA
J: TRBJ1-4
CDR3: ASSPDRFTKEKLF

V: TRBV7-2
size: NA
J: TRBJ2-7
CDR3: ASSVVGTGGGEQY

V: TRBV30
size: NA
J: TRBJ1-2
CDR3: AWSIGQGYGYT

V: TRBV28
size: NA
J: TRBJ1-6
CDR3: ASTPGRRNSPLH

V: TRBV28
size: NA
J: TRBJ2-5
CDR3: ASSPPGGRETQY

V: TRBV9
size: NA
J: TRBJ2-4
CDR3: ASSVGRGLGQNIQY

V: TRBV6-6
size: NA
J: TRBJ2-7
CDR3: ASSPRGTGGLSSYEQY

V: TRBV10-3
size: NA
J: TRBJ2-1
CDR3: ASNRGVPYNEQF

V: TRBV7-2
size: NA
J: TRBJ2-7
CDR3: ASSSKPGQGNEQY

V: TRBV2
size: NA
J: TRBJ1-5
CDR3: ASSEGGGNQPQH

V: TRBV19
size: NA
J: TRBJ1-4
CDR3: ASTPSGNEKLF

V: TRBV7-2
size: NA
J: TRBJ2-1
CDR3: ASRTTGWAHNEQF

V: TRBV15
size: NA
J: TRBJ1-1
CDR3: ATSRDRAGTEAF

V: TRBV19
size: once
J: TRBJ2-2
CDR3: ASTTGFPGELF

V: TRBV7-3
size: NA
J: TRBJ2-2
CDR3: ASSPSSGEYGELF

V: TRBV12-3/TRBV12-4
size: NA
J: TRBJ2-7
CDR3: ASSLDRSYEQY

V: TRBV24-1
size: NA
J: TRBJ1-1
CDR3: ATSDSGQFEAF

V: TRBV20-1
size: NA
J: TRBJ2-3
CDR3: SASRLPTDTQY

V: TRBV4-1
size: once
J: TRBJ2-7
CDR3: ASSPRLANEQY

V: TRBV6-5
size: once
J: TRBJ1-6
CDR3: ASGGPGVNSPLH

V: TRBV12-2
size: NA
J: TRBJ1-5
CDR3: ASRLGTGVHPSNQPQH

V: TRBV6-5
size: NA
J: TRBJ2-3
CDR3: ASRRDPNPDTQY

V: TRBV12-3/TRBV12-4
size: NA
J: TRBJ2-5
CDR3: ASSLDRTQY

V: TRBV7-7
size: once
J: TRBJ2-1
CDR3: ASSLGASGSNEQF

V: TRBV7-9
size: NA
J: TRBJ1-1
CDR3: ASSLGGGGMNTEAF

V: TRBV27
size: NA
J: TRBJ1-2
CDR3: ASSLRRGGGYT

V: TRBV3-1/TRBV3-2
size: NA
J: TRBJ1-5
CDR3: ASSQGAEGQPQH

V: TRBV7-9
size: NA
J: TRBJ1-2
CDR3: ASSPRTGNYGYT

V: TRBV5-4
size: NA
J: TRBJ1-5
CDR3: ASSLEGDDQPQH

V: TRBV5-1
size: NA
J: TRBJ2-2
CDR3: ASSLTSRAGGELF

V: TRBV9
size: NA
J: TRBJ2-3
CDR3: ASSVALAGGRTDTQY

V: TRBV15
size: few
J: TRBJ2-7
CDR3: ATSSGRDRDEY

V: TRBV14
size: NA
J: TRBJ2-3
CDR3: ASSQGPTDTQY

V: TRBV5-1
size: NA
J: TRBJ2-6
CDR3: ASSLAGLAGSSGANVLT

V: TRBV5-4
size: NA
J: TRBJ2-3
CDR3: ASSLGLGGTDTQY

V: TRBV5-6
size: NA
J: TRBJ2-3
CDR3: ASRALRGTDTQY

V: TRBV28
size: NA
J: TRBJ1-1
CDR3: ASSLFWNDKNTEAF

V: TRBV2
size: NA
J: TRBJ2-3
CDR3: ASSDYRTLTDTQY

V: TRBV7-9
size: NA
J: TRBJ1-5
CDR3: ASSDGTVNQPQH

V: TRBV30
size: NA
J: TRBJ2-2
CDR3: AWAQGTGAGELF

V: TRBV6-5
size: NA
J: TRBJ2-3
CDR3: ASSYSDVADTDTQY

V: TRBV6-5
size: NA
J: TRBJ1-2
CDR3: ASSYSDRRHYGYT

V: TRBV18
size: NA
J: TRBJ2-7
CDR3: ASSPLRTGVIYEQY

V: TRBV2
size: NA
J: TRBJ1-2
CDR3: ASSQGPRYGYT

V: TRBV29-1
size: NA
J: TRBJ1-5
CDR3: SVQENSNQPQH